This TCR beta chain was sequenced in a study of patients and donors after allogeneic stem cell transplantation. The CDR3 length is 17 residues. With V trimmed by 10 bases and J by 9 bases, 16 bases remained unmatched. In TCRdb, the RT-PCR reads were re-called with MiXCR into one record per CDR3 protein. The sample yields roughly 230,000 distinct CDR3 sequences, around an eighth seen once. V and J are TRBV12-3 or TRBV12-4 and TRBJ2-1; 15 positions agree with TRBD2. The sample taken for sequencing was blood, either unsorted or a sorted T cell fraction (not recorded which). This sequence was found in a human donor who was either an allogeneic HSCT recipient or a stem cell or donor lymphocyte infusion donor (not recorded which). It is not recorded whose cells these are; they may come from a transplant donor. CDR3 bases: TGTGCCACGCGACAGGTCTCCGGGACTAGCGGGAGGTCTGAGCAGTTCTTC. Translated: CATRQVSGTSGRSEQFF.